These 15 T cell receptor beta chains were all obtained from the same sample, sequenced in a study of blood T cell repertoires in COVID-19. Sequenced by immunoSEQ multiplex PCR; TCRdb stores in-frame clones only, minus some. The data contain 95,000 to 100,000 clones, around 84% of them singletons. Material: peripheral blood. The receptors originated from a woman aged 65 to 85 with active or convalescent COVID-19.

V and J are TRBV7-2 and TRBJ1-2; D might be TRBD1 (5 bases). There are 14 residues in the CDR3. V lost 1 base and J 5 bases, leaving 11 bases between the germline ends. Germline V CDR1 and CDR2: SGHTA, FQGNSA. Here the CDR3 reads CASSLDRQLYGYTF. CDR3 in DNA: TGTGCCAGCAGCTTAGACCGACAGCTATATGGCTACACCTTC.

CDR3 sequence: CASSGGGSLVPLYGYTF. CDR3 bases: TGTGCCAGCAGTGGAGGAGGTAGTTTAGTCCCCCTATATGGCTACACCTTC. The chain links TRBV2 to TRBJ1-2, with D unresolved. V was pared by 4 bases and J by 5 bases, with 23 bases between. CDR3 length: 17 amino acids. From germline, CDR1 is SNHLY and CDR2 FYNNEI.

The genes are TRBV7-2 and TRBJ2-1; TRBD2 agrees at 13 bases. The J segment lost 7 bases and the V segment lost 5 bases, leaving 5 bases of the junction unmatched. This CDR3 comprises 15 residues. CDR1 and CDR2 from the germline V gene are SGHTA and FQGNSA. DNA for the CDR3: TGTGCCAGCAGCCGGACTAGCGGGAGTGTTAATGAGCAGTTCTTC. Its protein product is CASSRTSGSVNEQFF.

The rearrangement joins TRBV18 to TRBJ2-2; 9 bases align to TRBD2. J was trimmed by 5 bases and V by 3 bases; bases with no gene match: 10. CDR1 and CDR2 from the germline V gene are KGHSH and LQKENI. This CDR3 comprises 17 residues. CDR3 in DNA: TGTGCCAGCTCACCGCTCCAGGGACTAGCTTATACCGGGGAGCTGTTTTTT. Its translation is CASSPLQGLAYTGELFF.

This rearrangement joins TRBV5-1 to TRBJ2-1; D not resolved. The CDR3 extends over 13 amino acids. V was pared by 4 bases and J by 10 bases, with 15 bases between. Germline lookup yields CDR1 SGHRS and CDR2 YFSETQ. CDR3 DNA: TGCGCCAGCAGCCGTTTGCAGGTTGGGGAGCAGTTCTTC. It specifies CASSRLQVGEQFF.

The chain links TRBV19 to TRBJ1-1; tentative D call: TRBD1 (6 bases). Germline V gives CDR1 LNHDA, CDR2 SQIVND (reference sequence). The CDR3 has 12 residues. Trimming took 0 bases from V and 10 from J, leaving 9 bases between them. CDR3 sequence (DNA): TGTGCCAGTAGTATAGAACAGGGTAGAGCTTTCTTT. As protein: CASSIEQGRAFF. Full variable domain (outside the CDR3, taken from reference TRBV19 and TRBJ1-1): DGGITQSPKYLFRKEGQNVTLSCEQNLNHDAMYWYRQDPGQGLRLIYYSQIVNDFQKGDIAEGYSVSREKKESFPLTVTSAQKNPTAFYLCASSIEQGRAFFGQGTRLTVV.

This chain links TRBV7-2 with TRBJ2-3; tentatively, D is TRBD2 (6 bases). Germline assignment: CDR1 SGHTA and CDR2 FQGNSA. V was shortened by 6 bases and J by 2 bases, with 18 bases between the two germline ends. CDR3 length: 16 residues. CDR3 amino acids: CASSYDRRGLTDTQYF. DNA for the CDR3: TGTGCCAGCAGTTATGACCGGCGGGGACTCACAGATACGCAGTATTTT.

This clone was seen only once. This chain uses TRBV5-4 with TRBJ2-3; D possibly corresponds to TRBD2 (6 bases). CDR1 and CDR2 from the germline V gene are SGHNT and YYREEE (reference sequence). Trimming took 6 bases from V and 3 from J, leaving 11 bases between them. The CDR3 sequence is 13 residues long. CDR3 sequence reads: CASTIRETDTQYF. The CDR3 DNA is TGTGCCAGCACCATCCGGGAGACAGATACGCAGTATTTT. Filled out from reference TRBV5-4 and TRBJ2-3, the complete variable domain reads ETGVTQSPTHLIKTRGQQVTLRCSSQSGHNTVSWYQQALGQGPQFIFQYYREEENGRGNFPPRFSGLQFPNYSSELNVNALELDDSALYLCASTIRETDTQYFGPGTRLTVL.

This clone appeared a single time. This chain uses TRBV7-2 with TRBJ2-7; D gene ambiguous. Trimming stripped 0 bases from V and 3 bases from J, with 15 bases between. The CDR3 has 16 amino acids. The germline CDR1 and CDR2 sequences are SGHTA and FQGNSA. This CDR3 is CASSLAMGAAYYEQYF. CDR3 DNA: TGTGCCAGCAGCTTAGCAATGGGTGCGGCTTACTACGAGCAGTACTTC.

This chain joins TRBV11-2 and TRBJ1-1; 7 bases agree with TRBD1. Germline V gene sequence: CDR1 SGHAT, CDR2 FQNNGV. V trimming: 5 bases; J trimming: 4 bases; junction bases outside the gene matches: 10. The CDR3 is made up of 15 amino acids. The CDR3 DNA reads TGTGCCAGCAGCCTCCAGACAGGGTCGGGCACTGAAGCTTTCTTT. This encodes CASSLQTGSGTEAFF.

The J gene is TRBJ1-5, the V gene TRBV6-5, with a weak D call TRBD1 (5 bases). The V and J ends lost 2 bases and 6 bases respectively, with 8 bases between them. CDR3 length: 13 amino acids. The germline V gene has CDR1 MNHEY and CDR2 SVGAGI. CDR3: CASSYLRGQPQHF. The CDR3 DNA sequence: TGTGCCAGCAGTTACCTAAGGGGTCAGCCCCAGCATTTT.

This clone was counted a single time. CDR3 nucleotide sequence: TGTGCCAGCAGCTTCTTCGTTGCGGGGGGGCCTACAGATACGCAGTATTTT. It encodes CASSFFVAGGPTDTQYF. The rearrangement uses TRBV7-8 and TRBJ2-3; 9 bases match TRBD2. This CDR3 is 17 amino acids long. From germline, CDR1 is SGHVS and CDR2 FQNEAQ. V lost 3 bases to trimming and J lost 3 bases; unmatched junction nucleotides: 10. The full variable domain, in which reference TRBV7-8 and TRBJ2-3 provide the parts outside the CDR3, is GAGVSQSPRYKVAKRGQDVALRCDPISGHVSLFWYQQALGQGPEFLTYFQNEAQLDKSGLPSDRFFAERPEGSVSTLKIQRTQQEDSAVYLCASSFFVAGGPTDTQYFGPGTRLTVL.

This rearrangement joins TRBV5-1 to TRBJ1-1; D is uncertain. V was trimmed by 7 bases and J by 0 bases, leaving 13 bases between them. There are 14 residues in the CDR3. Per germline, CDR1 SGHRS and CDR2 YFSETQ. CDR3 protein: CASHGGAMNTEAFF. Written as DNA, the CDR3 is TGCGCCAGCCATGGTGGAGCTATGAACACTGAAGCTTTCTTT.

As DNA, the CDR3 is TGTGCCAGCAGTGAAAATCCAAGCGGGGAAGAGACCCAGTACTTC. It is translated as CASSENPSGEETQYF. The J gene is TRBJ2-5, the V gene TRBV2; 7 nucleotides match TRBD2. The CDR3 has 15 residues. Losses at the gene ends were 2 bases for V and 3 bases for J; bases not matched to a gene: 6. The germline CDR1 and CDR2 sequences are SNHLY and FYNNEI.

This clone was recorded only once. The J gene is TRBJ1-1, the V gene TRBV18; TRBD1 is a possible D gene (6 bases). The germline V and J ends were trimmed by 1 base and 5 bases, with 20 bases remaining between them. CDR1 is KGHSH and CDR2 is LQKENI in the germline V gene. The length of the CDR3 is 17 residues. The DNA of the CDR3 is TGTGCCAGCTCACCACGGGGCACAGGGTCCATTGGGACTGAAGCTTTCTTT. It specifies CASSPRGTGSIGTEAFF.